This section outlines one T cell receptor (beta chain) sequence together with its context. Trimming at V came to 6 bases and at J to 5 bases, leaving 15 bases not matched to a gene. Looked up from germline, CDR1 is SQVTM and CDR2 is ANQGSEA. The CDR3 has 16 amino acids. Authors' processing steps: Quantification of nucleated cells was approximated via reference gene primer amplification. Assay: immunoSEQ multiplex PCR; the TCRdb copy retains only in-frame clones and omits some. The V and J calls and clone size are taken from that table; D and trimming were inferred from the DNA. The sample yields fewer than 350,000 clones, roughly 87% seen once. The sample originates from a study of blood T cell repertoires in COVID-19. The overall study: Researchers got acute and convalescent COVID-19 samples from the United States, Italy and Spain. In each case, the material was cDNA or gDNA derived from T cells, B-cell-depleted T cells, or PBMCs.

The receptor was isolated from a man aged 18 to 29 with active or convalescent COVID-19. Material for sequencing was peripheral blood. The rearrangement links TRBV29-1 to TRBJ2-5, with TRBD1 matching over 10 bases. The CDR3 nucleotides read TGCAGCGTACTAGCTCCGGGACAGGGGATCGGCGAGACCCAGTACTTC. Its translation: CSVLAPGQGIGETQYF.